These 24 T cell receptor beta chains were sequenced from one sample in a study of T-cell memory formation after mild COVID-19. TCRdb recomputed calls from the 5' RACE reads with MiXCR, one row per CDR3 protein. The sample has 500,000 to 650,000 distinct CDR3 sequences, about 22% seen once. Sequencing input: PBMCs or a T cell subset sorted from them (not recorded which). These receptor sequences come from an adult woman who had mild COVID-19 (a few samples of this study predate the infection). Cell type and time point are not known.

This clonotype was observed a few times. The chain carries TRBV7-2 and TRBJ1-2; 8 bases map to TRBD1. Germline lookup yields CDR1 SGHTA and CDR2 FQGNSA. The CDR3 contains 16 residues. The ends lost 1 base at V and 7 bases at J; junction bases unmatched: 11. CDR3 protein: CASSLGVGQGIVGYTF. CDR3 nucleotides: TGTGCCAGCAGCTTAGGGGTCGGACAGGGAATCGTTGGCTACACCTTC.

The chain joins TRBV15 to TRBJ1-1; D possibly corresponds to TRBD1 (5 bases). The CDR3 is made up of 15 amino acids. From germline, CDR1 is LNHNV and CDR2 YYDKDF (reference sequence). With 2 bases removed from V and 2 bases from J, the gap between germline ends came to 12 bases. Here the CDR3 reads CATSRPGLRNTEAFF. Written as DNA, the CDR3 is TGTGCCACCAGCAGACCGGGGCTGAGAAACACTGAAGCTTTCTTT.

This clonotype was counted only a few times. This chain connects TRBV12-3 or TRBV12-4 to TRBJ2-7, with 11 nucleotides matching TRBD1. V lost 5 bases, J lost 6 bases, and 9 bases stayed unmatched. This CDR3 spans 15 amino acids. This chain's CDR3 is CASSPEGDRGIEQYF. CDR3 in DNA: TGTGCCAGCAGTCCGGAGGGGGACAGGGGGATCGAGCAGTACTTC.

This clonotype was counted between two and nine times. The J gene is TRBJ1-1, the V gene TRBV6-7; TRBD1 might be the D (6 bases). TRBV6-7 is classed as an ORF, of uncertain function. V lost 0 bases and J 1 base, leaving 9 bases between the germline ends. The length of the CDR3 is 15 residues. The CDR3 reads CASSYSQGTNTEAFF. The DNA for the CDR3 is TGTGCCAGCAGTTACTCGCAGGGGACGAACACTGAAGCTTTCTTT.

The sample holds a few counts of this clonotype. The chain joins TRBV5-1 to TRBJ2-7; possible D gene TRBD1, 6 bases. The CDR3 contains 12 residues. V was cut by 4 bases and J by 9 bases, with 14 bases left in between. Germline loops: CDR1 SGHRS, CDR2 YFSETQ. In nucleotides, the CDR3 is TGCGCCAGCAGCGGGGACAAGGACGTGCAGTACTTC. Encoded protein: CASSGDKDVQYF.

CDR3 sequence (DNA): TGTGCCAGTAGTACATCTTGGCCGAAGGTTACGCAGTATTTT. It translates to CASSTSWPKVTQYF. The chain links TRBV19 to TRBJ2-3; D is uncertain. Germline CDR1 is LNHDA and CDR2 is SQIVND (reference sequence). The CDR3 covers 14 residues. V was cut by 4 bases and J by 8 bases, with 16 bases left in between.

This chain connects TRBV7-9 to TRBJ1-2; weak D call: TRBD1 (6 bases). The CDR3 has 17 amino acids. Trimming left V 5 bases short and J 0 bases short, with 19 bases between. Per the germline V gene, CDR1 is SEHNR and CDR2 is FQNEAQ (reference sequence). The CDR3 DNA follows: TGTGCCAGCAGCCCGCGGACGTCAGGGACAACTAACTATGGCTACACCTTC. Translation: CASSPRTSGTTNYGYTF.

This chain joins TRBV12-3 or TRBV12-4 and TRBJ1-2; TRBD1 is a possible D gene (5 bases). This CDR3 has 15 amino acids. The V end lost 2 bases, the J end lost 4 bases, and 14 bases lay between the germline ends. The CDR3 sequence is CASSLRFRQGYGYTF. In DNA form, the CDR3 reads TGTGCCAGCAGTTTACGGTTCAGGCAGGGCTATGGCTACACCTTC.

The chain links TRBV12-3 or TRBV12-4 to TRBJ1-3; D remains unclear. This CDR3 is built from 17 residues. The V gene lost 1 base and the J gene lost 8 bases, with 21 bases spanning the gap. The CDR3 loop reads CASSLGSRSLSGYTIYF. CDR3 DNA: TGTGCCAGCAGTTTAGGGTCCAGGTCTCTCTCAGGATACACCATATATTTT.

This clonotype was observed a few times. This chain joins TRBV6-5 and TRBJ1-2; 8 bases align to TRBD1. Germline values: CDR1 MNHEY, CDR2 SVGAGI. The CDR3 spans 12 residues. With 6 bases clipped from V and 6 bases from J, the junction kept 3 bases outside the gene matches. The CDR3 protein is CASSWTGHGYTF. DNA for the CDR3: TGTGCCAGCAGCTGGACAGGGCATGGCTACACCTTC.

This clonotype has a handful of counts. The chain recombines TRBV7-2 with TRBJ2-1; 9 bases are a match to TRBD2. Trimming removed 0 bases from V and 6 bases from J; junction bases left unmatched: 3. The germline CDR1 and CDR2 sequences are SGHTA and FQGNSA. The CDR3 extends over 15 amino acids. The CDR3 region is CASSLASGSSNEQFF. The CDR3, as DNA: TGTGCCAGCAGCTTAGCTAGCGGGAGTAGCAATGAGCAGTTCTTC.

This clonotype occurred once. V usage is TRBV2 and J usage is TRBJ2-7; 9 bases align to TRBD1. CDR3 length: 17 residues. The trim removed 8 bases at V and 3 bases at J, leaving 17 bases unmatched. In germline, CDR1 is SNHLY, CDR2 FYNNEI. Here the CDR3 reads CASRISTRDRVIYEQYF. The CDR3 region has the DNA TGTGCCAGCCGAATTAGTACCCGGGACAGGGTGATCTACGAGCAGTACTTC.

The chain has TRBV30 and TRBJ2-7; maybe TRBD1 (5 bases). The CDR3 length is 13 residues. CDR1 and CDR2 from the germline V gene are GTSNPN and SVGIG (reference sequence). The V and J ends lost 2 bases and 1 base respectively, with 9 bases between them. The CDR3 DNA is TGTGCCTGGAGTCAACGACAGTCCTACGAGCAGTACTTC. Its translation: CAWSQRQSYEQYF.

This rearrangement joins TRBV6-1 to TRBJ1-1; a weak D match, TRBD1 (5 bases). The V gene lost 1 base and the J gene lost 8 bases, with 8 bases spanning the gap. Germline V gene sequence: CDR1 MNHNS, CDR2 SASEGT. The CDR3 sequence is 12 residues long. The chain's CDR3 is CASSEVRDEAFF. For the CDR3, the DNA is TGTGCCAGCAGTGAAGTCCGGGACGAAGCTTTCTTT.

This clonotype has more than one count but fewer than ten. The chain recombines TRBV9 with TRBJ2-3; 9 bases are a match to TRBD2. Germline CDR1 and CDR2: SGDLS and YYNGEE. J lost 6 bases, V lost 0 bases, and 5 bases had no gene match. The CDR3 sequence is 15 residues long. The CDR3: CASSVATSGLDTQYF. CDR3 DNA sequence: TGTGCCAGCAGCGTAGCGACTAGCGGACTGGATACGCAGTATTTT.

This clonotype was picked up a small number of times. This sequence joins TRBV3-1 and TRBJ2-1, with 9 bases that match TRBD1. The V gene end was trimmed by 1 base and the J gene end by 10 bases; junction bases not matched to a gene: 2. Germline V CDR1 and CDR2: LGHDT, YNNKEL (reference sequence). The CDR3 spans 13 residues. Here the CDR3 reads CASSQAGTGEQFF. The DNA of the CDR3 is TGTGCCAGCAGCCAAGCCGGGACAGGGGAGCAGTTCTTC.

This clonotype appeared a few times. V gene TRBV5-1 combines with J gene TRBJ1-2; no firm D call. The V and J ends lost 2 bases and 3 bases respectively, with 8 bases between them. Germline values: CDR1 SGHRS, CDR2 YFSETQ. CDR3 size: 13 residues. The CDR3 spells CASSLTPDYGYTF. CDR3 in DNA: TGCGCCAGCAGCTTAACTCCAGACTATGGCTACACCTTC. Variable domain in full (rest from reference TRBV5-1 and TRBJ1-2): KAGVTQTPRYLIKTRGQQVTLSCSPISGHRSVSWYQQTPGQGLQFLFEYFSETQRNKGNFPGRFSGRQFSNSRSEMNVSTLELGDSALYLCASSLTPDYGYTFGSGTRLTVV.

This chain uses TRBV19 with TRBJ1-5; TRBD1 matches at 10 bases. This CDR3 has 14 amino acids. CDR1 and CDR2 (germline): LNHDA, SQIVND (reference sequence). J lost 5 bases, V lost 5 bases, and 3 bases had no gene match. The CDR3 nucleotides read TGTGCCAGTAGTGACAGGGGGCAGGATCAGCCCCAGCATTTT. Its protein is CASSDRGQDQPQHF.

The chain couples TRBV5-1 to TRBJ1-3; TRBD1 agrees at 11 bases. Germline lookup yields CDR1 SGHRS and CDR2 YFSETQ. The CDR3 is 16 residues long. V gave up 2 bases and J gave up 3 bases; unmatched junction bases: 4. The CDR3 loop is CASSFWTGGDGNTIYF. The CDR3, as DNA: TGCGCCAGCAGCTTCTGGACAGGGGGCGATGGAAACACCATATATTTT.

The chain employs TRBV15 and TRBJ2-1; D not resolved. The germline V gene has CDR1 LNHNV and CDR2 YYDKDF (reference sequence). Deletions cut 0 bases from V and 10 bases from J, with 7 bases between. CDR3 length: 12 amino acids. The CDR3 here is CATSRDKSEQFF. The CDR3 region has the DNA TGTGCCACCAGCAGAGATAAGTCAGAGCAGTTCTTC.

This chain connects TRBV30 to TRBJ1-1; maybe TRBD1 (6 bases). The V end lost 0 bases, the J end lost 10 bases, and 12 bases lay between the germline ends. CDR1 is GTSNPN, CDR2 SVGIG, per germline (reference sequence). The CDR3 runs to 12 residues. In DNA, the CDR3 is TGTGCCTGGAGTGTACAGGGAGTTGCAGCTTTCTTT. Translation gives CAWSVQGVAAFF.

The chain couples TRBV29-1 to TRBJ2-3; D perhaps matches TRBD2 (5 bases). V was pared by 6 bases and J by 0 bases, with 10 bases between. The CDR3 extends over 13 amino acids. From germline, CDR1 is SQVTM and CDR2 ANQGSEA. The DNA of the CDR3 is TGCAGCGTGCTAGCTAAGAGCACAGATACGCAGTATTTT. Translation gives CSVLAKSTDTQYF.

V and J are TRBV19 and TRBJ1-1; D gene uncertain. This CDR3 is built from 14 residues. Germline assignment: CDR1 LNHDA and CDR2 SQIVND (reference sequence). V lost 5 bases to trimming and J lost 2 bases, with 12 bases between them. In DNA, the CDR3 is TGTGCCAGTAGTCCCTCGACACCTAACACTGAAGCTTTCTTT. This translates into CASSPSTPNTEAFF.

The genes are TRBV5-1 and TRBJ2-1; 9 positions match TRBD2. The length of the CDR3 is 14 residues. Germline assignment: CDR1 SGHRS and CDR2 YFSETQ. After removal of 4 bases from V and 5 bases from J, the junction contained 4 bases not matched to a gene. CDR3 sequence: CASSQRGVDNEQFF. CDR3 sequence (DNA): TGCGCCAGCAGCCAGCGGGGGGTCGACAATGAGCAGTTCTTC. The full variable domain, completed using reference TRBV5-1 and TRBJ2-1, is KAGVTQTPRYLIKTRGQQVTLSCSPISGHRSVSWYQQTPGQGLQFLFEYFSETQRNKGNFPGRFSGRQFSNSRSEMNVSTLELGDSALYLCASSQRGVDNEQFFGPGTRLTVL.